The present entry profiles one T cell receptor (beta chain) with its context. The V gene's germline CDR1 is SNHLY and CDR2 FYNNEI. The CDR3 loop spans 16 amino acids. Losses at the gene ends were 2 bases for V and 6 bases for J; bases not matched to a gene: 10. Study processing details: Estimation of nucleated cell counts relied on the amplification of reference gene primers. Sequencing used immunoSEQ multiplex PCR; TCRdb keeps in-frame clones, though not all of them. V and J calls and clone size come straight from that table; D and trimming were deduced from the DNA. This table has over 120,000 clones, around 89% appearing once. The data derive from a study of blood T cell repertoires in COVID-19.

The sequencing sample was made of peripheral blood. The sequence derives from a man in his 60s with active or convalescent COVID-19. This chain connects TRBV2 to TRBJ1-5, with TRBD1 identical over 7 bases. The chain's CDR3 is CASSERKRQGGQPQHF. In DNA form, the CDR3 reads TGTGCCAGCAGTGAAAGGAAGAGACAGGGAGGTCAGCCCCAGCATTTT.